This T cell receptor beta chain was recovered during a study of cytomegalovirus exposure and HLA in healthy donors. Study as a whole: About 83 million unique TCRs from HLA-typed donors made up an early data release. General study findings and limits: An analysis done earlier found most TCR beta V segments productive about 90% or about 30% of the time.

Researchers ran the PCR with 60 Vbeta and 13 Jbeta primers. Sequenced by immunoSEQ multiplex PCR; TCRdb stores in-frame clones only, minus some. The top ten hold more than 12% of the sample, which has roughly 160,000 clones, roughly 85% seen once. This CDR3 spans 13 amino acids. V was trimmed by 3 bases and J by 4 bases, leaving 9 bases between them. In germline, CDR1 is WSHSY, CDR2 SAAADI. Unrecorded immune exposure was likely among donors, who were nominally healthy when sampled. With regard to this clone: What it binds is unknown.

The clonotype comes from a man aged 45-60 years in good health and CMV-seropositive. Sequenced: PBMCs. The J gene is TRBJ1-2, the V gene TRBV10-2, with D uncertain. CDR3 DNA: TGCGCCAGCAGTGACCCCGCGGGCTATGGCTACACCTTC. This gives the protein CASSDPAGYGYTF.